A single sample is the source of the 18 T cell receptor beta chains below, sequenced in a study of cytomegalovirus exposure and HLA in healthy donors. TCRdb's copy holds only in-frame clones and misses some; the assay was immunoSEQ multiplex PCR. The profile shows about 120,000 clones, about 96% of them singletons. The material sequenced was PBMCs. The receptors come from a man younger than 35 in good health and CMV-seronegative.

A single count supports this clone. The CDR3: CSVSTSGGQETQYF. In DNA, the CDR3 is TGCAGCGTGTCGACTAGCGGGGGCCAAGAGACCCAGTACTTC. This rearrangement joins TRBV29-1 to TRBJ2-5, with 12 bases aligning to TRBD2. Looked up from germline, CDR1 is SQVTM and CDR2 is ANQGSEA. After removal of 6 bases from V and 1 base from J, the junction contained 3 bases not matched to a gene. The CDR3 has 14 residues.

The chain links TRBV7-2 to TRBJ2-6; possibly TRBD1 for D (5 bases). This CDR3 region has 17 residues. CDR1 SGHTA and CDR2 FQGNSA come from the germline V gene. V gave up 0 bases and J gave up 0 bases, with 9 bases separating them. This CDR3 is CASSLARALSGANVLTF. CDR3 in DNA: TGTGCCAGCAGCTTAGCCAGGGCCCTCTCTGGGGCCAACGTCCTGACTTTC. The variable domain in full, completed from reference TRBV7-2 and TRBJ2-6, reads GAGVSQSPSNKVTEKGKDVELRCDPISGHTALYWYRQSLGQGLEFLIYFQGNSAPDKSGLPSDRFSAERTGGSVSTLTIQRTQQEDSAVYLCASSLARALSGANVLTFGAGSRLTVL.

The rearrangement joins TRBV5-6 to TRBJ2-1, with D perhaps TRBD2 (6 bases). Germline CDR1 and CDR2: SGHDT and YYEEEE. Between the trimmed V and J ends, which lost 3 bases and 10 bases, there was a span of 17 bases. The CDR3 has 14 amino acids. CDR3 sequence: CASSSPSDGGEQFF. The CDR3 nucleotides read TGTGCCAGCAGCTCCCCTAGCGATGGGGGGGAGCAGTTCTTC.

V is TRBV5-6 and J is TRBJ2-7; 8 nucleotides line up with TRBD2. Germline V lookup: CDR1 SGHDT, CDR2 YYEEEE. The CDR3 runs 17 residues. V dropped 2 bases and J dropped 2; count of bases not matched to a gene: 12. This chain's CDR3 is CASSFTFRREVPYEQYF. The DNA for the CDR3 is TGTGCCAGCAGCTTTACGTTTCGGCGGGAGGTTCCCTACGAGCAGTACTTC. Variable domain in full (rest from reference TRBV5-6 and TRBJ2-7): DAGVTQSPTHLIKTRGQQVTLRCSPKSGHDTVSWYQQALGQGPQFIFQYYEEEERQRGNFPDRFSGHQFPNYSSELNVNALLLGDSALYLCASSFTFRREVPYEQYFGPGTRLTVT.

This clone was found once. The chain carries TRBV27 and TRBJ2-3; 9 bases align to TRBD2. V lost 3 bases and J lost 2; bases outside the gene matches: 18. This CDR3 is 20 amino acids long. CDR1 and CDR2 (germline): MNHEY, SMNVEV (reference sequence). DNA for the CDR3: TGTGCCAGCAGTTTCTCTCGGGGGCGGGAGGGCCTGGGGAACACAGATACGCAGTATTTT. Its protein is CASSFSRGREGLGNTDTQYF.

The chain is built from TRBV23-1 and TRBJ2-7; TRBD1 is a possible D gene (6 bases). TRBV23-1 falls under the ORF class, with uncertain function. The CDR3 extends over 14 amino acids. The germline V and J ends were trimmed by 2 bases and 5 bases, with 13 bases remaining between them. The CDR3 loop is CASSQRQGINEQYF. DNA for the CDR3: TGCGCCAGCAGTCAACGGCAGGGGATCAACGAGCAGTACTTC.

V gene TRBV6-1 combines with J gene TRBJ2-5; a possible D gene is TRBD2 (7 bases). Trimming stripped 4 bases from V and 0 bases from J, with 18 bases between. The length of the CDR3 is 17 residues. CDR1 is MNHNS and CDR2 is SASEGT in the germline V gene. CDR3 loop: CASSGGEGTPYQETQYF. CDR3 DNA sequence: TGTGCCAGCAGTGGGGGGGAGGGGACACCCTACCAAGAGACCCAGTACTTC.

V gene TRBV28 combines with J gene TRBJ1-1; possibly TRBD1 for D (5 bases). There are 13 residues in the CDR3. Germline CDR1 and CDR2: MDHEN and SYDVKM. Trimming took off 5 bases at V and 5 bases at J, with 12 bases between the two ends. This CDR3 reads CASSLPGGTEAFF. CDR3 DNA sequence: TGTGCCAGCAGTCTCCCGGGGGGGACTGAAGCTTTCTTT.

The genes are TRBV2 and TRBJ2-7, with a possible D match to TRBD2 (5 bases). The V gene lost 5 bases and the J gene lost 2 bases, with 10 bases spanning the gap. The CDR3 is 13 amino acids. Per the germline V gene, CDR1 is SNHLY and CDR2 is FYNNEI. The CDR3 nucleotides are TGTGCCAGCAGTCGGGGTGGGACCTACGAGCAGTACTTC. Translation: CASSRGGTYEQYF. Based on the CDR3 plus reference TRBV2 and TRBJ2-7, the full variable domain is EPEVTQTPSHQVTQMGQEVILRCVPISNHLYFYWYRQILGQKVEFLVSFYNNEISEKSEIFDDQFSVERPDGSNFTLKIRSTKLEDSAMYFCASSRGGTYEQYFGPGTRLTVT.

In this sample, this clone turned up once. The CDR3 DNA reads TGTGCCAGCAGTCTAAGCGGGATACGGGGTGAGCAGTTCTTC. Its translation is CASSLSGIRGEQFF. The rearrangement uses TRBV28 and TRBJ2-1, with 7 bases that match TRBD2. V shed 5 bases, J shed 9 bases, and the junction held 10 bases outside the gene matches. Germline CDR1 and CDR2: MDHEN and SYDVKM. The CDR3 is made up of 14 amino acids.

V usage is TRBV28 and J usage is TRBJ2-7; 8 nucleotides line up with TRBD1. The germline V gene has CDR1 MDHEN and CDR2 SYDVKM. This CDR3 is 15 amino acids long. The junction had 5 bases not matched to a gene; V was cut back by 4 bases and J by 0 bases. CDR3 loop: CASSSSGTGSYEQYF. For the CDR3, the DNA is TGTGCCAGCAGTTCCTCCGGGACAGGCTCCTACGAGCAGTACTTC.

In this sample, this clone turned up a few times. J is TRBJ1-1 and V is TRBV27; TRBD1 aligns across 9 bases. V lost 6 bases to trimming and J lost 4 bases; unmatched junction nucleotides: 6. CDR3 length: 14 residues. The V gene's germline CDR1 is MNHEY and CDR2 SMNVEV (reference sequence). CDR3 protein: CASRVGQGSTEAFF. The CDR3 DNA reads TGTGCCAGCAGGGTTGGACAGGGGAGCACTGAAGCTTTCTTT.

This chain joins TRBV18 and TRBJ2-5; 8 nucleotides line up with TRBD2. Germline V lookup: CDR1 KGHSH, CDR2 LQKENI. The V segment lost 2 bases and the J segment 3 bases; nucleotides outside the gene matches: 2. The CDR3 is 14 residues long. The CDR3 region is CASSPSAGEETQYF. The CDR3 DNA is TGTGCCAGCTCACCATCAGCGGGAGAAGAGACCCAGTACTTC. The full variable domain, completed using reference TRBV18 and TRBJ2-5, is NAGVMQNPRHLVRRRGQEARLRCSPMKGHSHVYWYRQLPEEGLKFMVYLQKENIIDESGMPKERFSAEFPKEGPSILRIQQVVRGDSAAYFCASSPSAGEETQYFGPGTRLLVL.

J is TRBJ2-5 and V is TRBV10-3; D is perhaps TRBD2 (6 bases). Germline CDR1 is ENHRY and CDR2 is SYGVKD. CDR3 length: 14 amino acids. V was pared by 11 bases and J by 3 bases, with 19 bases between. The CDR3: CAAKDKGLEETQYF. The DNA for the CDR3 is TGTGCCGCCAAGGACAAGGGACTCGAAGAGACCCAGTACTTC.

A word on this clone: A junction boundary mismatches the germline segment, possibly from a read error. V and J are TRBV9 and TRBJ1-2; 7 bases are shared with TRBD1. This CDR3 comprises 14 residues. Looked up from germline, CDR1 is SGDLS and CDR2 is YYNGEE. The CDR3: CASTVWGTAYGYTF. The CDR3 DNA reads as TGTGCCAGCACCGTATGGGGGACAGCATATGGCTACACCTTC.

The CDR3 DNA sequence: TGTGCCAGCAGTGACTCAGGGTGGGGCTCCGAGCAGTACTTC. This translates into CASSDSGWGSEQYF. The chain has TRBV2 and TRBJ2-7; D is perhaps TRBD1 (5 bases). This CDR3 region has 14 residues. CDR1 and CDR2 from the germline V gene are SNHLY and FYNNEI. V was pared by 3 bases and J by 6 bases, with 15 bases between.

V is TRBV7-9 and J is TRBJ2-2; TRBD1 agrees at 7 bases. V lost 2 bases, J lost 7 bases, and 7 bases stayed unmatched. The CDR3 is 15 residues long. The germline V gene encodes CDR1 SEHNR and CDR2 FQNEAQ (reference sequence). CDR3 protein: CASSLTQGVVGELFF. The CDR3 DNA follows: TGTGCCAGCAGCTTAACCCAGGGGGTGGTCGGGGAGCTGTTTTTT.

The rearrangement uses TRBV9 and TRBJ1-2, with TRBD1 matching 11 bases. The V and J ends lost 2 bases and 8 bases, in that order; junction bases with no gene match: 8. This CDR3 spans 15 amino acids. Per germline, CDR1 SGDLS and CDR2 YYNGEE. The CDR3 is CASSVPGQGVLGYTF. For the CDR3, the DNA is TGTGCCAGCAGCGTCCCGGGACAGGGGGTTTTGGGCTACACCTTC.